Presented here are 18 T cell receptor beta chains from one specimen sequenced in a study of metastatic and nonmetastatic thyroid tumors. From the PCR reads, TCRdb re-called clones with MiXCR. The sample consists of fewer than 30,000 clones, around 15% of them appearing once. Before thyroid surgery, none of the patients had received any treatment. Sequencing input: blood. Source of these receptors: a female donor with papillary thyroid cancer or a benign thyroid nodule (not recorded which). Some clones in this sample may be carry-over from other donors' samples.

As DNA, the CDR3 is TGTGCCAGCAGCGTAGATGTAGCGGGGGGGACCTACGAGCAGTACTTC. This codes for CASSVDVAGGTYEQYF. The rearrangement uses TRBV9 and TRBJ2-7, with 11 bases lining up with TRBD2. Germline loops: CDR1 SGDLS, CDR2 YYNGEE. CDR3 length: 16 residues. Unmatched junction bases numbered 4, after V lost 0 bases and J lost 2 bases.

This clone was picked up many times. The V call is TRBV18, the J call TRBJ2-5; D might be TRBD1 (6 bases). CDR1 and CDR2 (germline): KGHSH, LQKENI. V was trimmed by 5 bases and J by 2 bases, leaving 9 bases between them. The CDR3 runs 13 residues. The CDR3 protein is CASSSGTQETQYF. In nucleotides, the CDR3 is TGTGCCAGCTCATCCGGGACACAAGAGACCCAGTACTTC.

Judged by abundance, this clone is medium-sized. The rearrangement links TRBV6-1 to TRBJ1-3; 10 nucleotides line up with TRBD1. J gave up 4 bases and V 6 bases, and 6 bases lay outside the gene matches. Germline lookup yields CDR1 MNHNS and CDR2 SASEGT. The CDR3 runs 15 residues. The CDR3 DNA reads TGTGCCAGCAGAAAGGGACAGGGGACGGGAAACACCATATATTTT. It codes for CASRKGQGTGNTIYF.

In the case of this clone: One end of the junction does not line up with germline, which may come from a read error. The rearrangement joins TRBV6-1 to TRBJ2-1; 7 bases map to TRBD2. The CDR3 contains 16 residues. Germline-derived CDR1 and CDR2 are MNHNS and SASEGT. CDR3 loop: CASNTQRGFSYNEHFF. DNA of the CDR3: TGTGCCAGCAATACCCAGCGGGGCTTCTCCTACAATGAGCATTTCTTC.

The chain links TRBV7-3 to TRBJ1-1, with D uncertain. CDR3 length equals 12 residues. V was shortened by 5 bases and J by 5 bases, with 9 bases between the two germline ends. CDR1 is SGHTA, CDR2 FQGTGA, per germline. CDR3 nucleotide sequence: TGTGCCAGCAGCCAAGATCGGACTGAAGCTTTCTTT. Protein sequence: CASSQDRTEAFF.

Concerning this clone: Sequence at one end of the junction differs from germline and may be a read error. The rearrangement joins TRBV6-6 to TRBJ2-7, with D uncertain. The CDR3 sequence is 15 residues long. Germline values: CDR1 MNHNY, CDR2 SVGAGI (reference sequence). CDR3 residues: CARSYSVLSRAEQYF. CDR3 sequence (DNA): TGTGCCAGAAGTTACTCGGTATTGTCCCGTGCCGAGCAGTACTTC.

This clone was seen at least ten times. J is TRBJ2-1 and V is TRBV10-3; the D gene is possibly TRBD1 (5 bases). Trimming stripped 10 bases from V and 4 bases from J, with 17 bases between. CDR3 length: 14 residues. Germline V gene data show CDR1 as ENHRY and CDR2 as SYGVKD. The CDR3 nucleotides are TGTGCCACACTACCGGACACCTTGTACAATGAGCAGTTCTTC. It yields the protein CATLPDTLYNEQFF.

The rearrangement joins TRBV11-1 to TRBJ2-1; D remains ambiguous. Germline CDR1 is SGHAT and CDR2 is FQDESV (reference sequence). CDR3 length: 18 residues. With 1 base removed from V and 7 bases from J, the gap between germline ends came to 23 bases. CDR3 nucleotides: TGTGCCAGCAGCTTAGTCCTCCCCCAGCATCCAATGGAGAATGAGCAGTTCTTC. This encodes CASSLVLPQHPMENEQFF.

Ten or more counts support this clone. This chain links TRBV7-9 with TRBJ1-1; D is undetermined. V was cut by 5 bases and J by 8 bases, with 15 bases left in between. The CDR3 loop spans 13 amino acids. Germline values: CDR1 SEHNR, CDR2 FQNEAQ (reference sequence). The CDR3 spells CASSPRTLGEAFF. Written as DNA, the CDR3 is TGTGCCAGCAGCCCTCGAACCCTGGGGGAAGCTTTCTTT.

This clone was seen many times. This chain links TRBV2 with TRBJ2-6; D is unclear. The germline gives CDR1 SNHLY, CDR2 FYNNEI. The CDR3 contains 15 residues. Trimming pared 5 bases from V and 0 bases from J, leaving 8 bases between. CDR3 DNA sequence: TGTGCCAGCAGTTATGAGAGCTCTGGGGCCAACGTCCTGACTTTC. It is translated as CASSYESSGANVLTF.

The chain recombines TRBV6-1 with TRBJ1-3, with TRBD1 identical over 9 bases. The CDR3 spans 15 residues. Trimming removed 6 bases from V and 3 bases from J; junction bases left unmatched: 6. CDR1 is MNHNS and CDR2 is SASEGT in the germline V gene. In DNA, the CDR3 is TGTGCCAGCAGCCTCGGACAGGGGATTGGAAACACCATATATTTT. Residues: CASSLGQGIGNTIYF.

This clone was seen more than once but under ten times. The V call is TRBV2, the J call TRBJ2-5; TRBD1 is a possible D gene (5 bases). This CDR3 is built from 15 residues. Trimming took off 0 bases at V and 1 base at J, with 9 bases between the two ends. Germline lookup yields CDR1 SNHLY and CDR2 FYNNEI. The CDR3 is CASSEAFTGQETQYF. Here the CDR3 DNA reads TGTGCCAGCAGTGAAGCATTCACAGGCCAAGAGACCCAGTACTTC.

By share, this clone counts as medium-sized. This chain joins TRBV24-1 and TRBJ2-3, with D perhaps being TRBD1 or TRBD2 (5 bases each). Germline CDR1 is KGHDR and CDR2 is SFDVKD. The CDR3 contains 16 residues. The V end lost 4 bases, the J end lost 6 bases, and 19 bases lay between the germline ends. The CDR3 region is CATSDPGVRGSDTQYF. The DNA for the CDR3 is TGTGCCACCAGTGACCCCGGGGTAAGGGGTTCTGATACGCAGTATTTT.

J is TRBJ1-1 and V is TRBV6-2 or TRBV6-3; no clear D. The CDR3 has 10 amino acids. CDR1 is MNHEY, CDR2 SVGEGT, per germline. The V gene lost 2 bases and the J gene lost 12 bases, with 7 bases spanning the gap. The CDR3 sequence: CASSYGGSFF. CDR3 nucleotide sequence: TGTGCCAGCAGTTACGGTGGATCTTTCTTT.

This clone was picked up a small number of times. This chain joins TRBV2 and TRBJ2-6; 7 bases match TRBD2. The CDR3 is 15 residues long. The ends lost 3 bases at V and 4 bases at J; junction bases unmatched: 3. CDR1 is SNHLY and CDR2 is FYNNEI in the germline V gene. The CDR3 sequence is CASSEGGVGANVLTF. The DNA for the CDR3 is TGTGCCAGCAGTGAGGGAGGGGTAGGGGCCAACGTCCTGACTTTC.

Only a few counts were recorded for this clone. The J gene is TRBJ1-3, the V gene TRBV2; TRBD1 is a possible D gene (5 bases). Trimming removed 7 bases from V and 0 bases from J, with 19 bases in between. CDR3 size: 17 residues. Looked up from germline, CDR1 is SNHLY and CDR2 is FYNNEI. Here the CDR3 reads CASTDKLQVISGNTIYF. The DNA for the CDR3 is TGTGCCAGCACCGATAAACTACAGGTGATCTCTGGAAACACCATATATTTT.

This clone was counted a few times. A much larger clone lies one base from this, so it may be a read error. V is TRBV6-2 or TRBV6-3 and J is TRBJ2-7; no clear D. This CDR3 is 12 amino acids long. The germline V gene encodes CDR1 MNHEY and CDR2 SVGEGT. The V gene lost 6 bases and the J gene lost 8 bases, with 14 bases spanning the gap. The CDR3 spells CASSPEAGKQYF. The CDR3 DNA sequence: TGTGCCAGCAGCCCAGAAGCTGGGAAGCAGTACTTC.

This clone has just a few counts. V gene TRBV28 combines with J gene TRBJ2-7, with 8 bases that match TRBD1. Germline loops: CDR1 MDHEN, CDR2 SYDVKM. Unmatched junction bases numbered 7, after V lost 3 bases and J lost 6 bases. This CDR3 comprises 14 residues. The DNA of the CDR3 is TGTGCCAGCAGTTTGTCGGACAGGGAAGGCGAGCAGTACTTC. This sequence encodes CASSLSDREGEQYF.